The rows below give T cell receptor beta chains drawn from one sample of a study of blood T cell repertoires in COVID-19. The repertoire was sequenced with immunoSEQ multiplex PCR; TCRdb's copy has only in-frame clones and lacks some. The data hold about 130,000 clones, with approximately 86% observed a single time. The sample consisted of PBMCs or T cells enriched from blood (not recorded which). The receptors originated from a woman aged 50 to 60 who had recovered from COVID-19. CDR3s include the opening cysteine and the closing phenylalanine or tryptophan. D genes are given only for firm matches. Size values are once, few and many counts, or a class for expanded clones, and some rows have none.

cdr3_length clone_size j_call v_call d_call cdr3_aa cdr3_nt
17 few TRBJ1-3 TRBV3-1/TRBV3-2 NA CASSQSPTSGSGNTIYF TGTGCCAGCAGCCAATCTCCCACCTCCGGCTCTGGAAACACCATATATTTT
15 once TRBJ2-7 TRBV4-3 NA CASSQDHEVYYEQYF TGCGCCAGCAGCCAAGATCACGAGGTTTACTACGAGCAGTACTTC
14 NA TRBJ1-2 TRBV11-2 NA CASSLEPGSYGYTF TGTGCCAGCAGCTTAGAGCCAGGAAGCTATGGCTACACCTTC
15 large TRBJ2-5 TRBV5-1 TRBD2 CASSLAGGLQETQYF TGCGCCAGCAGCTTGGCGGGGGGACTCCAAGAGACCCAGTACTTC
19 NA TRBJ2-7 TRBV27 TRBD2 CASSLYSTSGGVTSYEQYF TGTGCCAGCAGTTTATATAGCACTAGCGGGGGGGTTACCTCCTACGAGCAGTACTTC
16 NA TRBJ1-4 TRBV5-1 NA CASSHGRQSTNEKLFF TGCGCCAGCAGCCATGGGAGGCAGTCAACTAATGAAAAACTGTTTTTT
14 NA TRBJ2-1 TRBV11-2 TRBD1 CASSRGQVYNEQFF TGTGCCAGCAGCCGGGGACAGGTTTACAATGAGCAGTTCTTC
14 NA TRBJ1-1 TRBV6-2/TRBV6-3 NA CASSEAAANTEAFF TGTGCCAGCAGTGAGGCAGCGGCGAACACTGAAGCTTTCTTT
15 NA TRBJ2-5 TRBV12-5 NA CASGPGSAGLETQYF TGTGCTAGTGGTCCTGGATCGGCAGGCCTAGAGACCCAGTACTTC
16 once TRBJ2-3 TRBV7-9 NA CASSLNGRTSTDTQYF TGTGCCAGCAGCTTAAACGGCCGGACTAGCACAGATACGCAGTATTTT
15 NA TRBJ1-1 TRBV27 NA CASSTPQAGGTEAFF TGTGCCAGCAGTACCCCCCAGGCGGGTGGCACTGAAGCTTTCTTT
16 NA TRBJ1-2 TRBV4-3 TRBD1 CASSQDATGGHYGYTF TGCGCCAGCAGCCAAGATGCGACAGGGGGCCACTATGGCTACACCTTC
12 few TRBJ1-5 TRBV28 NA CASSSGLQPQHF TGTGCCAGCAGTTCAGGTCTTCAGCCCCAGCATTTT
16 NA TRBJ1-3 TRBV7-6 NA CASSLVQGFSGNTIYF TGTGCCAGCAGCTTAGTACAGGGATTCTCTGGAAACACCATATATTTT
16 NA TRBJ2-3 TRBV19 TRBD2 CASRGMTSGSTDTQYF TGTGCCAGTAGGGGGATGACTAGCGGAAGCACAGATACGCAGTATTTT
16 NA TRBJ2-1 TRBV10-3 TRBD2 CAIRETSPGSYNEQFF TGTGCCATCAGGGAGACTAGCCCGGGGTCCTACAATGAGCAGTTCTTC
14 few TRBJ1-1 TRBV19 NA CACSPPDSLTEAFF TGTGCCTGCTCCCCTCCGGACTCCCTCACTGAAGCTTTCTTT
17 NA TRBJ2-3 TRBV19 NA CASTSDRRGSGFDTQYF TGTGCCAGTACCTCAGACCGGCGGGGTAGTGGCTTCGATACGCAGTATTTT
17 NA TRBJ2-3 TRBV24-1 NA CATSGVSRGFSTDTQYF TGTGCCACCAGTGGGGTCTCAAGAGGGTTTAGCACAGATACGCAGTATTTT
17 NA TRBJ1-5 TRBV19 NA CASSKEWTVNSNQPQHF TGTGCCAGTAGTAAGGAATGGACAGTCAATAGCAATCAGCCCCAGCATTTT
11 NA TRBJ2-1 TRBV11-1 NA CASSTDYEQFF TGTGCCAGCAGCACCGACTATGAGCAGTTCTTC
12 NA TRBJ1-2 TRBV27 NA CASSSRSGGYTF TGTGCCAGCAGTTCCCGATCTGGCGGCTACACCTTC
15 NA TRBJ2-1 TRBV5-1 TRBD1 CASSSDRVSYNEQFF TGCGCCAGCAGTTCGGACAGGGTCTCCTACAATGAGCAGTTCTTC
17 NA TRBJ2-3 TRBV4-3 TRBD2 CANQKRGLPVRSDTQYF TGCGCCAACCAAAAGCGGGGGCTCCCAGTTAGGTCGGATACGCAGTATTTT
16 NA TRBJ1-2 TRBV27 NA CASSQPNPRGLGAYTF TGTGCCAGCAGCCAGCCGAACCCCAGGGGATTAGGGGCCTACACCTTC
18 NA TRBJ2-3 TRBV29-1 TRBD2 CSVGRGLAGTDSTDTQYF TGCAGCGTTGGGAGGGGACTAGCGGGGACTGATAGCACAGATACGCAGTATTTT
16 NA TRBJ2-7 TRBV27 TRBD2 CASSLGPSGGSYEQYF TGTGCCAGCAGTTTAGGCCCTAGCGGGGGATCCTACGAGCAGTACTTC
13 once TRBJ2-3 TRBV19 TRBD2 CASSGTSTDTQYF TGTGCGTCTAGCGGCACTAGCACAGATACGCAGTATTTT
13 once TRBJ1-1 TRBV5-1 TRBD1 CASSQPQGTEAFF TGCGCCAGCAGCCAACCACAGGGGACTGAAGCTTTCTTT
14 NA TRBJ1-2 TRBV6-4 NA CASSKTVLGYGYTF TGTGCCAGCAGTAAGACAGTGTTGGGCTATGGCTACACCTTC
17 NA TRBJ2-2 TRBV9 NA CASSVTSNGGNTGELFF TGTGCCAGCAGCGTTACCTCTAACGGGGGGAACACCGGGGAGCTGTTTTTT
15 NA TRBJ2-7 TRBV7-2 NA CASSLHRDKHYEQYF TGTGCCAGCAGCTTACATCGGGACAAACACTACGAGCAGTACTTC
13 NA TRBJ1-2 TRBV19 NA CASSIYYSDGYTF TGTGCCAGTAGTATATACTACTCTGATGGCTACACCTTC
15 NA TRBJ2-5 TRBV7-2 NA CASSPNSGGTRTQYF TGTGCCAGCAGCCCCAACAGCGGCGGGACCAGGACCCAGTACTTC
15 NA TRBJ2-1 TRBV10-3 TRBD2 CAIRGTSGDWDEQFF TGTGCCATCAGGGGGACTAGCGGGGACTGGGATGAGCAGTTCTTC
16 NA TRBJ2-2 TRBV5-8 TRBD1 CASSQHGTGIAGELFF TGTGCCAGCAGCCAGCACGGGACAGGGATAGCCGGGGAGCTGTTTTTT
14 few TRBJ2-1 TRBV19 TRBD2 CATLLAGADNEQFF TGTGCCACCCTATTAGCGGGGGCTGACAATGAGCAGTTCTTC
18 NA TRBJ2-1 TRBV5-1 NA CASSLTPSRDRAYNEQFF TGCGCCAGCAGCTTGACCCCCTCGCGGGACAGAGCCTACAATGAGCAGTTCTTC
15 NA TRBJ1-5 TRBV18 TRBD1 CASSTTGQSNQPQHF TGTGCCAGCTCAACCACGGGACAGAGCAATCAGCCCCAGCATTTT
19 once TRBJ1-1 TRBV19 NA CASRGSTGAYKVPYGEAFF TGTGCCAGCAGGGGTTCTACCGGGGCTTACAAGGTCCCCTACGGTGAAGCTTTCTTT
12 NA TRBJ1-5 TRBV12-3/TRBV12-4 NA CASSPTDQPQHF TGTGCCAGCAGCCCGACAGACCAGCCCCAGCATTTT
16 NA TRBJ2-2 TRBV7-6 TRBD1 CASSPPRDRATGELFF TGTGCCAGCAGCCCCCCCCGGGACAGGGCCACCGGGGAGCTGTTTTTT
11 NA TRBJ2-7 TRBV10-3 NA CAISSGSEQYF TGTGCCATCAGTTCAGGGTCCGAGCAGTACTTC
17 NA TRBJ1-2 TRBV5-1 TRBD1 CASSSLPGQGEDYGYTF TGCGCCAGCAGCTCACTACCGGGACAGGGTGAGGACTATGGCTACACCTTC
13 NA TRBJ2-1 TRBV29-1 TRBD1 CSVEGQGVGEQFF TGCAGCGTTGAGGGACAGGGGGTCGGTGAGCAGTTCTTC
15 NA TRBJ1-6 TRBV5-5 NA CASRPLSSYNSPLHF TGTGCCAGCAGACCTCTGAGCTCCTATAATTCACCCCTCCACTTT
14 NA TRBJ2-5 TRBV5-4 TRBD2 CASSQRLAEETQYF TGTGCCAGCAGTCAACGACTAGCCGAAGAGACCCAGTACTTC
17 NA TRBJ2-3 TRBV11-3 NA CASSSGVGAEGTDTQYF TGTGCCAGCAGCTCAGGGGTGGGGGCCGAAGGCACAGATACGCAGTATTTT
12 NA TRBJ1-1 TRBV12-5 NA CASGFWNTEAFF TGTGCTAGTGGTTTCTGGAACACTGAAGCTTTCTTT
17 NA TRBJ2-3 TRBV24-1 TRBD1 CATSDPRTGERTDTQYF TGTGCCACCAGTGATCCCCGGACAGGGGAACGCACAGATACGCAGTATTTT